Sequencing of this T cell receptor (beta chain) was carried out in a study of human T cells and chemical hapten exposure. Study overall: Patients were given diphenylcyclopropenone on the scalp weekly across the approximately 26-week study.

TCRdb ran MiXCR on the RACE reads and lists one entry per CDR3 protein. The sample has 150,000 to 200,000 distinct CDR3 sequences, 13% to 15% seen once. At least ten counts were recorded for this clonotype. Its antigen is as yet unknown. From germline, CDR1 is SGHTA and CDR2 FQGNSA. Trimming cost V 4 bases and J 1 base, with 11 bases left between them. The CDR3 is 15 residues long. Time point defined: patch test 1, 2 weeks after DPC sensitization. Described treatment: therapeutic diphenylcyclopropenone sensitization with weekly scalp DPC. The study's findings and limits: Expanded TCRs clustered into significantly more large CDR3 similarity groups than controls, the analysis revealed. No shift was seen in TCRs above 1 in 1000 frequency with DPC sensitization.

The source is a woman aged 25 to 39 with alopecia areata. Some clones in this sample may be carry-over from other donors' samples. The rearrangement uses TRBV7-2 and TRBJ2-1; tentative D call: TRBD2 (6 bases). The sequences come from whole blood, collected in connection with sensitization to the hapten diphenylcyclopropenone (DPC). The CDR3 sequence is CASSSETSSYNEQFF. The CDR3 nucleotides read TGTGCCAGCAGCTCCGAGACTAGTTCCTACAATGAGCAGTTCTTC.